One and the same sample provided the 6 T cell receptor beta chains below, sequenced in a study of cytomegalovirus exposure and HLA in healthy donors. It was with 60 Vbeta and 13 Jbeta primers that the PCR ran. The protocol was immunoSEQ multiplex PCR, while the TCRdb copy is restricted to in-frame clones and leaves out a portion. This table has 140,000 to 150,000 clones, around 80% appearing once. The sequencing sample was made of PBMCs. These receptor sequences come from a female donor in good health and CMV-seronegative.

The V and J genes are TRBV9 and TRBJ2-5, with TRBD2 identical over 9 bases. The J call may be incorrect, as the DNA end agrees better with TRBJ2-7. The CDR3 runs 15 residues. Germline CDR1 SGDLS, CDR2 YYNGEE. CDR3 loop: CASSVTSGGFYEQYF. The CDR3 coding sequence is TGTGCCAGCAGCGTGACTAGCGGAGGGTTCTACGAGCAGTACTTC.

The J gene is TRBJ2-1, the V gene TRBV30, with TRBD2 matching over 8 bases. CDR1 and CDR2 (germline): GTSNPN, SVGIG (reference sequence). The CDR3 sequence is 15 residues long. J lost 0 bases, V lost 2 bases, and 3 bases had no gene match. The CDR3 loop reads CAWSPGLASYNEQFF. Here the CDR3 DNA reads TGTGCCTGGAGTCCCGGACTAGCCTCCTACAATGAGCAGTTCTTC. Full variable domain (outside the CDR3, taken from reference TRBV30 and TRBJ2-1): SQTIHQWPATLVQPVGSPLSLECTVEGTSNPNLYWYRQAAGRGLQLLFYSVGIGQISSEVPQNLSASRPQDRQFILSSKKLLLSDSGFYLCAWSPGLASYNEQFFGPGTRLTVL.

This clone was seen only a few times. This chain connects TRBV9 to TRBJ1-3; no definite D call. The germline CDR1 and CDR2 sequences are SGDLS and YYNGEE. V was pared by 0 bases and J by 7 bases, with 8 bases between. The CDR3 consists of 13 residues. The CDR3 sequence is CASSVGGRNTIYF. As DNA, the CDR3 is TGTGCCAGCAGCGTAGGAGGGAGGAACACCATATATTTT.

For this clone: An end of the junction does not agree with germline; a read error may underlie this. The chain joins TRBV7-9 to TRBJ1-2; unclear D gene. Germline CDR1 is SEHNR and CDR2 is FQNEAQ (reference sequence). This CDR3 region has 13 residues. The CDR3, as DNA: TGTGCCAGCAGCTTAGTATTGAGCTTTAGCTACCCCTTC. Amino acid sequence: CASSLVLSFSYPF.

The chain joins TRBV28 to TRBJ2-1, with a possible D match to TRBD1 (6 bases). The ends were cut back, 5 bases at V and 11 bases at J, with 10 bases in the middle. CDR3 size: 11 residues. In germline, CDR1 is MDHEN, CDR2 SYDVKM. The CDR3 bases are TGTGCCAGCAGTCCCGGGACACAGCAGTTCTTC. This gives the protein CASSPGTQQFF.

The chain uses TRBV15 and TRBJ1-2; tentatively, D is TRBD1 (5 bases). V was trimmed by 0 bases and J by 5 bases, leaving 10 bases between them. Germline CDR1 and CDR2: LNHNV and YYDKDF (reference sequence). This CDR3 is built from 14 residues. The CDR3 sequence is CATSREGVVYGYTF. The DNA for the CDR3 is TGTGCCACCAGCAGAGAAGGGGTTGTATATGGCTACACCTTC.